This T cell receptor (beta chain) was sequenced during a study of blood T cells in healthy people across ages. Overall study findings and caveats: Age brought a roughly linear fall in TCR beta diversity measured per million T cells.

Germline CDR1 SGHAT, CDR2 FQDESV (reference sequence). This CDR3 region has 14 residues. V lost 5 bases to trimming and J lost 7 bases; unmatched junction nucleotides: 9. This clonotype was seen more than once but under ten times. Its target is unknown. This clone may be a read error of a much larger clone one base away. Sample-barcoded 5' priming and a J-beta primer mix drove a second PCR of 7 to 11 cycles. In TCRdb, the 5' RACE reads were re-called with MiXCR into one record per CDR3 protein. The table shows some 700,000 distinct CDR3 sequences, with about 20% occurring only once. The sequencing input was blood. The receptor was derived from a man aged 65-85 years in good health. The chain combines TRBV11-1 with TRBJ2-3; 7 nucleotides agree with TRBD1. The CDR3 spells CASSGQALLYTQYF. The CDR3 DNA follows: TGTGCCAGCAGCGGACAGGCGCTCCTCTATACGCAGTATTTT.